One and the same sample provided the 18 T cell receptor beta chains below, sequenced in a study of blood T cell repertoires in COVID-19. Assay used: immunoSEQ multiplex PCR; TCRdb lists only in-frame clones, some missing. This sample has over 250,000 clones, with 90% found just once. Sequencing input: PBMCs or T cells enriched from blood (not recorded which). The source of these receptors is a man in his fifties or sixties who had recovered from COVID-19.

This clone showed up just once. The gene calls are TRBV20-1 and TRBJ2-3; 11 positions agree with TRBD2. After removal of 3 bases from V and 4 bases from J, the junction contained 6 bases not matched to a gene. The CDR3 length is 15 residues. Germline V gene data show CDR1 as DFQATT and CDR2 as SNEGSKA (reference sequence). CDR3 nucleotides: TGCAGTGCTAGTCCCGGGACTAGCGGTGCAGATACGCAGTATTTT. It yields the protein CSASPGTSGADTQYF.

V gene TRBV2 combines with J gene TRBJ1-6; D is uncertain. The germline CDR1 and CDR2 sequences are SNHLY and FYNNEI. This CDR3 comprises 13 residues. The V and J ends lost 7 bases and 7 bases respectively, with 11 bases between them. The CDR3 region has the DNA TGTGCCAGCATCAGAACAGTGAATTCACCCCTCCACTTT. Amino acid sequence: CASIRTVNSPLHF.

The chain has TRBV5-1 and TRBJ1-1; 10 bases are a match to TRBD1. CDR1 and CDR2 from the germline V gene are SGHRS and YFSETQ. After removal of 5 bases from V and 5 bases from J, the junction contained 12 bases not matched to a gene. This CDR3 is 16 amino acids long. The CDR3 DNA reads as TGCGCCAGCAGTGAGGCCGCGGACAGGGGGTGGACTGAAGCTTTCTTT. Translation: CASSEAADRGWTEAFF.

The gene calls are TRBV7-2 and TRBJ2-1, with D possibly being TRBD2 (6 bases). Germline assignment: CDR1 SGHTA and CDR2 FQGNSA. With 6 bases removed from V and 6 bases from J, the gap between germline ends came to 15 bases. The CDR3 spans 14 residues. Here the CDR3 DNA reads TGTGCCAGCAGAAGGGCTCGGGGGAGCAATGAGCAGTTCTTC. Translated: CASRRARGSNEQFF.

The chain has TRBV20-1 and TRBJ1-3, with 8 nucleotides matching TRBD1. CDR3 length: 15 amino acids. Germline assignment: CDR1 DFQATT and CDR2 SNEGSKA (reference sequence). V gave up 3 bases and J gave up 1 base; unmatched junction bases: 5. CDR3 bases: TGCAGTGCTAGTAAGGACAGGGTGTCTGGAAACACCATATATTTT. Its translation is CSASKDRVSGNTIYF.

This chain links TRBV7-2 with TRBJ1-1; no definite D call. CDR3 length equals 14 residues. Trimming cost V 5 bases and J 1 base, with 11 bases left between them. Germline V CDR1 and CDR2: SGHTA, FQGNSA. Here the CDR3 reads CASSPSGGNTEAFF. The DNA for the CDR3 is TGTGCCAGCAGCCCGTCGGGAGGGAACACTGAAGCTTTCTTT.

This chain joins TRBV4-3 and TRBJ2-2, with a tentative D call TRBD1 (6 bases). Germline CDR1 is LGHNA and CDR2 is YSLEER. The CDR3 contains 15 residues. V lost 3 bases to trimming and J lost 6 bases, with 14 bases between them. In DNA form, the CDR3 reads TGCGCCAGCAGCCAGGGTATCAGGGGCTCCGGGGAGCTGTTTTTT. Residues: CASSQGIRGSGELFF.

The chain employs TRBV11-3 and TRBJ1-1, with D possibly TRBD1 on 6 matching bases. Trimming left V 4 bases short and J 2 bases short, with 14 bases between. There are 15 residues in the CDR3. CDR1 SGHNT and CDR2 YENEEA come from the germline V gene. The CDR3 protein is CASSSQGSPNTEAFF. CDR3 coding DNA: TGTGCCAGCAGCTCCCAGGGGTCCCCTAACACTGAAGCTTTCTTT. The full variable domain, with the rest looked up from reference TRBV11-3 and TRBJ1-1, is EAGVVQSPRYKIIEKKQPVAFWCNPISGHNTLYWYLQNLGQGPELLIRYENEEAVDDSQLPKDRFSAERLKGVDSTLKIQPAELGDSAVYLCASSSQGSPNTEAFFGQGTRLTVV.

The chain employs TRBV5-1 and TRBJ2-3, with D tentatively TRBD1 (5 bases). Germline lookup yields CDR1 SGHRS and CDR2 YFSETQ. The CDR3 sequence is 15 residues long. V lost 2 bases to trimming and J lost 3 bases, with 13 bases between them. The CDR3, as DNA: TGCGCCAGCAGCTTACGGACAACCGCTACAGATACGCAGTATTTT. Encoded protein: CASSLRTTATDTQYF.

The CDR3 sequence: CASSPSGNTGELFF. The CDR3 bases are TGTGCCAGCAGCCCTAGCGGGAACACCGGGGAGCTGTTTTTT. The chain joins TRBV7-9 to TRBJ2-2, with 7 bases aligning to TRBD2. In germline, CDR1 is SEHNR, CDR2 FQNEAQ (reference sequence). CDR3 length: 14 amino acids. The V gene end was trimmed by 5 bases and the J gene end by 1 base; junction bases not matched to a gene: 1.

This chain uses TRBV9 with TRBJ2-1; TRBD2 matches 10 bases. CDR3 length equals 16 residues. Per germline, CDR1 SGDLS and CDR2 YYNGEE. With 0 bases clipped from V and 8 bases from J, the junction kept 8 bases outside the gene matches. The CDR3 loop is CASSVVPLAGVYEQFF. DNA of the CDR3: TGTGCCAGCAGCGTAGTCCCCCTAGCGGGAGTCTATGAGCAGTTCTTC.

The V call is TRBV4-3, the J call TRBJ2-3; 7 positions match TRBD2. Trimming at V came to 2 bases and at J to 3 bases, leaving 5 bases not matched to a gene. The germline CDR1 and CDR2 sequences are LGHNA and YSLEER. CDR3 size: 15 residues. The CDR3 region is CASSQQSGATDTQYF. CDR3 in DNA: TGCGCCAGCAGCCAACAAAGCGGGGCTACAGATACGCAGTATTTT.

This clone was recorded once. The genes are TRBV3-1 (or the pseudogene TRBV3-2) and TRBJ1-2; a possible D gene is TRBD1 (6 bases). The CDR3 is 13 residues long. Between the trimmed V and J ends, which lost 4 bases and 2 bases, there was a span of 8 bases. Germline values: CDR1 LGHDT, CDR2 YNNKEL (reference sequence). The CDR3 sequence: CASSPQGNYGYTF. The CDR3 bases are TGTGCCAGCAGCCCACAGGGCAACTATGGCTACACCTTC.

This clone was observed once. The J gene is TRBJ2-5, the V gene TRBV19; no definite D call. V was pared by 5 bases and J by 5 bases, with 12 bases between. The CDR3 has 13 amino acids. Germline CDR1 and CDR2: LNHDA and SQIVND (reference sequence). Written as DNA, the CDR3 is TGTGCCAGTAGTCCCCCTCGGCGGGAGACCCAGTACTTC. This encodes CASSPPRRETQYF.

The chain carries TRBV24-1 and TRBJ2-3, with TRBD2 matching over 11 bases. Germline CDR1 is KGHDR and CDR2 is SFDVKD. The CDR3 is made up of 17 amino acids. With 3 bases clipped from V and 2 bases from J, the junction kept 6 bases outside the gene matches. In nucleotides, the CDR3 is TGTGCCACCAGTGATGTCTTTAGCGGGAGGGCCACAGATACGCAGTATTTT. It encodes CATSDVFSGRATDTQYF.

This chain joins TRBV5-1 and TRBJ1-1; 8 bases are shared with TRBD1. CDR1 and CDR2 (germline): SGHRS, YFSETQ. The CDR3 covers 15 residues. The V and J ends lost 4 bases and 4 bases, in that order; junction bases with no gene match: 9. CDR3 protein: CASSIAGGSGTEAFF. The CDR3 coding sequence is TGCGCCAGCAGCATAGCAGGGGGCAGCGGCACTGAAGCTTTCTTT.

The CDR3 bases are TGTGCCATCACTGGCAACAGGGGGCTTCCAGATACGCAGTATTTT. Its translation is CAITGNRGLPDTQYF. V gene TRBV10-3 combines with J gene TRBJ2-3; 9 positions match TRBD1. This CDR3 has 15 residues. V gave up 7 bases and J gave up 4 bases; unmatched junction bases: 9. The germline CDR1 and CDR2 sequences are ENHRY and SYGVKD.

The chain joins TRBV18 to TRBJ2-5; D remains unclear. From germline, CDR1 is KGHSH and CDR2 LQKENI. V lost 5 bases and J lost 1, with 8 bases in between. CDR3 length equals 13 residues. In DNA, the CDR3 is TGTGCCAGCTCATCAACAAGCCAAGAGACCCAGTACTTC. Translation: CASSSTSQETQYF.